A single sample gave rise to the 24 T cell receptor beta chains below, sequenced in a study of CD8+ T cells in alopecia areata. Following RNA extraction, reverse transcription yielded cDNA that acted as the sequencing template. Some clones are missing from TCRdb's copy, which holds only in-frame ones; the method was immunoSEQ multiplex PCR. The data contain roughly 170,000 clones, roughly 64% of them singletons. Treatment denoted: oral pan-JAK inhibitor, 5-10 mg twice daily. The material was CD8+ T cells sorted from blood, obtained at week 24, from a patient treated with tofacitinib. Receptors originate from a human donor with alopecia areata.

The CDR3 bases are TGCGCCAGCAGCTCCCCTTATGGTGGGGGTCGCAATGAGCAGTTCTTC. Translated, it gives CASSSPYGGGRNEQFF. The gene calls are TRBV5-1 and TRBJ2-1; D could derive from TRBD1 or TRBD2 (5 bases each). The CDR3 spans 16 residues. In germline, CDR1 is SGHRS, CDR2 YFSETQ. Trimming left V 3 bases short and J 6 bases short, with 19 bases between.

V is TRBV19 and J is TRBJ1-5; D gene uncertain. The V end lost 5 bases, the J end lost 7 bases, and 15 bases lay between the germline ends. The CDR3 extends over 14 amino acids. Germline V gene sequence: CDR1 LNHDA, CDR2 SQIVND (reference sequence). CDR3: CASSPWGSSQPQHF. The CDR3 coding sequence is TGTGCCAGTAGTCCTTGGGGTTCTTCCCAGCCCCAGCATTTT.

The chain couples TRBV25-1 to TRBJ1-4; no clear D. With 4 bases removed from V and 6 bases from J, the gap between germline ends came to 12 bases. CDR1 is MGHDK and CDR2 is SYGVNS in the germline V gene. The CDR3 length is 14 residues. The CDR3 DNA reads as TGTGCCAGCAGTGTCTTTATGGAGGATGAAAAACTGTTTTTT. Protein product: CASSVFMEDEKLFF.

The CDR3 DNA is TGTGCCTGGAGGTCGTACGGGAACACTGAAGCTTTCTTT. Encoded protein: CAWRSYGNTEAFF. The chain carries TRBV30 and TRBJ1-1; D is undetermined. This CDR3 spans 13 amino acids. The V gene's germline CDR1 is GTSNPN and CDR2 SVGIG (reference sequence). Trimming left V 3 bases short and J 1 base short, with 9 bases between.

CDR3 amino acids: CSVEGGHTNTGELFF. CDR3 nucleotides: TGCAGCGTTGAAGGAGGACACACGAACACCGGGGAGCTGTTTTTT. The V call is TRBV29-1, the J call TRBJ2-2, with D perhaps TRBD1 (5 bases). CDR3 length: 15 residues. The germline V and J ends were trimmed by 1 base and 0 bases, with 9 bases remaining between them. Germline V gives CDR1 SQVTM, CDR2 ANQGSEA.

The chain employs TRBV30 and TRBJ1-1; the match to TRBD1 covers 7 bases. The CDR3 extends over 15 amino acids. Germline V gives CDR1 GTSNPN, CDR2 SVGIG (reference sequence). Trimming at V came to 0 bases and at J to 0 bases, leaving 4 bases not matched to a gene. The CDR3 loop is CAWSVRQGLNTEAFF. CDR3 DNA: TGTGCCTGGAGTGTGAGACAGGGCCTGAACACTGAAGCTTTCTTT.

CDR3 protein: CASRTRGKQETQYF. CDR3 nucleotide sequence: TGTGCCAGCAGAACCCGGGGCAAACAAGAGACCCAGTACTTC. V and J are TRBV7-6 and TRBJ2-5, with D possibly being TRBD1 or TRBD2 (5 bases each). V lost 6 bases and J 2 bases, leaving 13 bases between the germline ends. The CDR3 length is 14 residues. The germline V gene encodes CDR1 SGHVS and CDR2 FNYEAQ.

The chain carries TRBV7-9 and TRBJ2-2, with D possibly being TRBD2 (5 bases). With 6 bases removed from V and 2 bases from J, the gap between germline ends came to 16 bases. Per germline, CDR1 SEHNR and CDR2 FQNEAQ (reference sequence). CDR3 length: 16 residues. CDR3: CASSSLGKTNTGELFF. The CDR3 bases are TGTGCCAGCAGTTCCCTCGGGAAAACAAACACCGGGGAGCTGTTTTTT.

V gene TRBV7-2 combines with J gene TRBJ1-5; tentative D call: TRBD1 (6 bases). With 5 bases removed from V and 1 base from J, the gap between germline ends came to 12 bases. The CDR3 sequence is 15 residues long. From germline, CDR1 is SGHTA and CDR2 FQGNSA. The CDR3 DNA is TGTGCCAGCAGCACGAACAGGGCCAGCAATCAGCCCCAGCATTTT. Translation: CASSTNRASNQPQHF.

Worth noting for this clone: Other nucleotide sequences in the sample specify the same CDR3. V and J are TRBV15 and TRBJ2-1; D might be TRBD1 (6 bases). The germline V gene has CDR1 LNHNV and CDR2 YYDKDF (reference sequence). V lost 0 bases and J lost 7, with 7 bases in between. The CDR3 consists of 13 residues. CDR3 amino acids: CATSRDRGNEQFF. DNA of the CDR3: TGTGCCACCAGCAGAGACAGGGGAAATGAGCAGTTCTTC.

This clone was seen just once. The chain joins TRBV5-1 to TRBJ2-1; tentatively, D is TRBD2 (5 bases). With 6 bases removed from V and 3 bases from J, the gap between germline ends came to 13 bases. Germline V gives CDR1 SGHRS, CDR2 YFSETQ. CDR3 length: 14 residues. CDR3 nucleotide sequence: TGCGCCAGCACGCTAGCTTCCTACTACAATGAGCAGTTCTTC. Translation: CASTLASYYNEQFF.

CDR3 in amino acids: CASGYTEAFF. The CDR3 coding sequence is TGTGCCTCAGGGTACACTGAAGCTTTCTTT. The chain links TRBV6-5 to TRBJ1-1; maybe TRBD1 (5 bases). This CDR3 contains 10 residues. Germline CDR1 MNHEY, CDR2 SVGAGI. Trimming left V 11 bases short and J 3 bases short, with 7 bases between.

The chain has TRBV14 and TRBJ1-2; D not certain. The ends were cut back, 1 base at V and 1 base at J, with 7 bases in the middle. Per the germline V gene, CDR1 is SGHDN and CDR2 is FVKESK. This CDR3 has 14 residues. In DNA form, the CDR3 reads TGTGCCAGCAGCCAAGTCGGCAGTAACTATGGCTACACCTTC. Amino acid sequence: CASSQVGSNYGYTF.

The V gene is TRBV30, the J gene TRBJ1-3; D gene uncertain. V was pared by 4 bases and J by 0 bases, with 7 bases between. The CDR3 consists of 13 residues. Germline values: CDR1 GTSNPN, CDR2 SVGIG (reference sequence). CDR3 nucleotide sequence: TGTGCCTGGACGCAGGACTCTGGAAACACCATATATTTT. The encoded protein is CAWTQDSGNTIYF.

The chain joins TRBV9 to TRBJ2-3; D is unclear. V lost 0 bases, J lost 5 bases, and 4 bases lay in between. Germline-derived CDR1 and CDR2 are SGDLS and YYNGEE. The CDR3 length is 12 residues. CDR3 residues: CASSVGRDTQYF. The CDR3 nucleotides are TGTGCCAGCAGCGTAGGAAGAGATACGCAGTATTTT.

This sequence joins TRBV7-6 and TRBJ2-3; no clear D. Trimming left V 4 bases short and J 5 bases short, with 13 bases between. The CDR3 runs to 14 residues. The germline CDR1 and CDR2 sequences are SGHVS and FNYEAQ. The CDR3 sequence is CASSSPRSLDTQYF. The CDR3, as DNA: TGTGCCAGCAGCTCCCCTCGGTCGTTAGATACGCAGTATTTT.

The table lists this clone with a few counts. The chain couples TRBV7-8 to TRBJ2-7; D is unresolved. This CDR3 spans 14 amino acids. Trimming stripped 4 bases from V and 0 bases from J, with 10 bases between. Germline loops: CDR1 SGHVS, CDR2 FQNEAQ. In nucleotides, the CDR3 is TGTGCCAGCAGCTCCCGCGGTACCTCCTACGAGCAGTACTTC. Protein sequence: CASSSRGTSYEQYF.

The chain recombines TRBV4-1 with TRBJ2-3; 8 bases map to TRBD2. The V and J ends lost 4 bases and 6 bases, in that order; junction bases with no gene match: 6. Germline V gene sequence: CDR1 MGHRA, CDR2 YSYEKL. The CDR3 contains 14 residues. CDR3 region: CASSRPGGQDTQYF. DNA for the CDR3: TGCGCCAGCAGCCGTCCGGGGGGGCAGGATACGCAGTATTTT.

The genes are TRBV10-2 and TRBJ2-3, with a weak D call TRBD2 (6 bases). This CDR3 has 15 residues. The V gene lost 2 bases and the J gene lost 0 bases, with 9 bases spanning the gap. Per germline, CDR1 WSHSY and CDR2 SAAADI. Here the CDR3 reads CASSEDGGSTDTQYF. Written as DNA, the CDR3 is TGCGCCAGCAGTGAGGATGGGGGGAGCACAGATACGCAGTATTTT.

Remarks on this clone: Other DNA sequences within the sample encode an identical CDR3. This chain connects TRBV20-1 to TRBJ1-1; no clear D. Trimming shortened V by 6 bases and J by 3 bases, and 5 bases separated the two germline ends. The CDR3 covers 10 residues. The germline V gene has CDR1 DFQATT and CDR2 SNEGSKA (reference sequence). The CDR3 loop reads CSAVDTEAFF. CDR3 DNA sequence: TGCAGTGCGGTGGACACTGAAGCTTTCTTT.

This clone has only a few counts. The chain employs TRBV6-6 and TRBJ1-1; no definite D call. V was shortened by 6 bases and J by 1 base, with 12 bases between the two germline ends. CDR3 size: 14 residues. The germline gives CDR1 MNHNY, CDR2 SVGAGI (reference sequence). This chain's CDR3 is CASRPPGRNTEAFF. CDR3 DNA sequence: TGTGCCAGCAGACCCCCCGGACGGAACACTGAAGCTTTCTTT.

The chain carries TRBV30 and TRBJ2-1; 8 bases are shared with TRBD1. CDR1 GTSNPN and CDR2 SVGIG come from the germline V gene (reference sequence). This CDR3 comprises 13 residues. Unmatched junction bases numbered 5, after V lost 4 bases and J lost 6 bases. The CDR3 protein is CAWIPDRGNEQFF. The CDR3 DNA reads as TGTGCCTGGATCCCCGACAGGGGCAATGAGCAGTTCTTC. The full variable domain, with the rest looked up from reference TRBV30 and TRBJ2-1, is SQTIHQWPATLVQPVGSPLSLECTVEGTSNPNLYWYRQAAGRGLQLLFYSVGIGQISSEVPQNLSASRPQDRQFILSSKKLLLSDSGFYLCAWIPDRGNEQFFGPGTRLTVL.

In this sample, this clone turned up many times. The chain joins TRBV11-1 to TRBJ1-1; D call uncertain. Germline V gene sequence: CDR1 SGHAT, CDR2 FQDESV (reference sequence). The CDR3 covers 13 residues. The ends were cut back, 3 bases at V and 1 base at J, with 6 bases in the middle. The DNA of the CDR3 is TGTGCCAGCAGCTTCGGCACGAACACTGAAGCTTTCTTT. As protein: CASSFGTNTEAFF.

V and J are TRBV7-9 and TRBJ2-5; TRBD1 aligns across 7 bases. CDR1 and CDR2 from the germline V gene are SEHNR and FQNEAQ (reference sequence). CDR3 length equals 13 residues. V dropped 1 base and J dropped 4; count of bases not matched to a gene: 0. CDR3 coding DNA: TGTGCCAGCAGCTTAGGACAGGGAGAGACCCAGTACTTC. This codes for CASSLGQGETQYF.